The entry that follows covers one T cell receptor beta chain sequence. The CDR3 has 17 amino acids. CDR1 SGHTA and CDR2 FQGNSA come from the germline V gene. V was clipped by 5 bases and J by 6 bases; unmatched bases: 17. Profiled with immunoSEQ multiplex PCR; TCRdb holds only in-frame clones, not every one. The table lists 25,000 to 40,000 clones, roughly 76% of them singletons. The source of the sample is a study of STAT5B mutations in CD4+ large granular lymphocyte leukemia. The clonotype was recovered from a human donor in good health. This chain uses TRBV7-2 with TRBJ2-3, with 7 bases lining up with TRBD2. The sample was CD4+ T cells from blood buffy coats. CDR3 nucleotides: TGTGCCAGCAGCCCCATCGTCGGGGCGGGAGCGGGGGATACGCAGTATTTT. Its translation is CASSPIVGAGAGDTQYF.